This TCR beta chain was identified during a study of graft-versus-host responses after intestinal transplantation. Study observations and caveats: Present in recipient marrow, GvH clones included some that appeared first in ileum or blood.

The V gene's germline CDR1 is SGHTA and CDR2 FQGTGA. This CDR3 contains 14 residues. With 3 bases removed from V and 5 bases from J, the gap between germline ends came to 13 bases. Note on this clone: Antigen specificity is unknown.

Repertoires were generated with immunoSEQ multiplex PCR, while TCRdb's copy carries only in-frame clones and drops some. The sample shows 90,000 to 150,000 clones, about 93% of them seen only once. The chain employs TRBV7-3 and TRBJ1-1; a possible D gene is TRBD1 (5 bases). The specimen comprised unstimulated CD4+ T cells sorted from spleen or lymph node cells, sampled before intestinal transplant. The TCR was taken from a human donor who received an intestinal transplant. CDR3 sequence: CASSLEGWFTEAFF. The CDR3 DNA reads as TGTGCCAGCAGCTTGGAGGGGTGGTTTACTGAAGCTTTCTTT.